The clone carrying this TCR beta chain appeared many times. This record belongs to a study of CD4 and CD8 cells across lung adenocarcinoma regions. The CDR3 consists of 14 residues. Germline-derived CDR1 and CDR2 are MNHGY and SVAAGI. Via MiXCR, TCRdb re-called the PCR reads, giving one row per CDR3 protein. The sample consists of about 16,000 distinct CDR3 sequences, around 55% of them appearing once. The sequenced material came from CD8+ T cells from the center of a lung tumor. This TCR was recovered from a female donor with lung adenocarcinoma. The CD4 and CD8 labels of this study may be unreliable. The chain has TRBV6-9 and TRBJ2-1; D gene ambiguous. The DNA end lines up better with TRBJ2-5; the J call may be wrong. CDR3 sequence reads: CAPGWRQLQETQYF. The CDR3 coding sequence is TGTGCTCCCGGGTGGCGGCAGTTGCAAGAGACCCAGTACTTC.